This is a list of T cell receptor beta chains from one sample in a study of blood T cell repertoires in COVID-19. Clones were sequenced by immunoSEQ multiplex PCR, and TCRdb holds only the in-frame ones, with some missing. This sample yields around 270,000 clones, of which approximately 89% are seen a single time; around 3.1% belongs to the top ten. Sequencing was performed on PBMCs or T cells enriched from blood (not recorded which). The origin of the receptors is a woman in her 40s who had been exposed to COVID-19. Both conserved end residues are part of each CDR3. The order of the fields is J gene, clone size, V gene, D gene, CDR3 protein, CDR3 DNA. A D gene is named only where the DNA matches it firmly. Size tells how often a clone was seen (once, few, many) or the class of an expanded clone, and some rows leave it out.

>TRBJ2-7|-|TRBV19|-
CASSPTVSVSYEQYF
TGTGCCAGTAGTCCGACAGTCTCGGTGTCCTACGAGCAGTACTTC
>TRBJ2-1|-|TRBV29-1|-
CSVEEPFPSVDEQFF
TGCAGCGTTGAAGAGCCCTTCCCTAGCGTCGATGAGCAGTTCTTC
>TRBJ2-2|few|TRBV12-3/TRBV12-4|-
CVGGGPNTGELFF
TGTGTGGGAGGGGGGCCGAACACCGGGGAGCTGTTTTTT
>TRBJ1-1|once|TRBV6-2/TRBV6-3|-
CASSYGSSARRAFF
TGTGCCAGCAGTTACGGTTCTTCCGCACGGCGGGCTTTCTTT
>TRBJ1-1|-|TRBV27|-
CASSRGTTEAFF
TGTGCCAGCAGCAGGGGAACGACTGAAGCTTTCTTT
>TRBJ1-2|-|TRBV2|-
CASSLDRRNGYTF
TGTGCCAGCAGTCTAGACAGAAGAAATGGCTACACCTTC
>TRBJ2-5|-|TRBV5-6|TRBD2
CASSLGPSSGRETQYF
TGTGCCAGCAGCTTGGGGCCGAGTAGCGGGCGCGAGACCCAGTACTTC
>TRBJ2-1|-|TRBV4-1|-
CASSQDQRIRGNEQFF
TGCGCCAGCAGCCAAGACCAAAGAATAAGAGGGAATGAGCAGTTCTTC
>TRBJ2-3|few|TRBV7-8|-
CASSFAGGSTDTQYF
TGTGCCAGCAGCTTCGCTGGAGGGAGCACAGATACGCAGTATTTT
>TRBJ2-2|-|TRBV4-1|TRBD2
CASSQDQGLAYAGELFF
TGCGCCAGCAGCCAAGATCAGGGACTAGCGTACGCCGGGGAGCTGTTTTTT
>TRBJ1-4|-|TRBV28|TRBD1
CASSLRQGLLQEKLFF
TGTGCCAGCAGTTTGAGACAGGGGCTATTACAGGAAAAACTGTTTTTT
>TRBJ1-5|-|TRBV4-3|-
CASSQDGSGEQPQHF
TGCGCCAGCAGCCAAGATGGGTCGGGAGAACAGCCCCAGCATTTT
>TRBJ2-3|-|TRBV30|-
CAWSLGTQYF
TGTGCCTGGAGTCTAGGTACGCAGTATTTT
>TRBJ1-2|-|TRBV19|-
CASSIGRVNYGYTF
TGTGCCAGTAGTATTGGCAGGGTGAACTATGGCTACACCTTC
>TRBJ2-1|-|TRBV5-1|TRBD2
CASSLEGSSGGYNEQFF
TGCGCCAGCAGCTTGGAAGGGTCTAGCGGGGGTTACAATGAGCAGTTCTTC
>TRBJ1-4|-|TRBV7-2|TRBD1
CASSLSRGLEEKLFF
TGTGCCAGCAGCTTATCCAGGGGGCTCGAGGAAAAACTGTTTTTT
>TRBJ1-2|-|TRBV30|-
CAWSVGPGRGGYTF
TGTGCCTGGAGTGTAGGTCCGGGTAGAGGGGGCTACACCTTC
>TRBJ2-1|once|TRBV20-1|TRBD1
CSADRVSEQFF
TGCAGTGCTGACAGGGTCTCTGAGCAGTTCTTC
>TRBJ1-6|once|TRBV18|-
CASSPPNRGETNNSPLHF
TGTGCCAGCTCACCACCTAACCGGGGAGAGACGAATAATTCACCCCTCCACTTT
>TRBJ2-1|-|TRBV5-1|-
CASSLTPSSYNEQFF
TGTGCCAGCAGCTTGACACCAAGCTCCTACAATGAGCAGTTCTTC